A selection of T cell receptor beta chains follows, all from one sample in a study of blood T cell repertoires in COVID-19. Measured with immunoSEQ multiplex PCR; TCRdb has only the in-frame clones, and not every one. The sample lists hundreds of thousands of clones; roughly 85% were seen once. Material for sequencing was PBMCs or T cells enriched from blood (not recorded which). These receptor sequences come from a man aged 35-49 years who had been exposed to COVID-19. CDR3s include the opening cysteine and the closing phenylalanine or tryptophan. A D gene is named only where the DNA matches it firmly. Size is omitted from some rows. Given values are once, few, many or a class for expanded clones.

j_gene	len	d_gene	v_gene	abundance	CDR3nt	CDR3aa
TRBJ2-3	16	TRBD2	TRBV7-7	NA	TGTGCTAGCAGCTTATATAGCGGGAGGGACACAGATACGCAGTATTTT	CASSLYSGRDTDTQYF
TRBJ2-7	13	NA	TRBV6-1	NA	TGTGCCAGCAGTGACGGACAGACCTACGAGCAGTACTTC	CASSDGQTYEQYF
TRBJ2-2	12	NA	TRBV11-3	NA	TGTGCCAGCAGCTTAGATATCGGGGAGCTGTTTTTT	CASSLDIGELFF
TRBJ2-1	16	NA	TRBV7-3	NA	TGTGCCAGCAGCTTATATGTGGCAGAGGGCTACAATGAGCAGTTCTTC	CASSLYVAEGYNEQFF
TRBJ1-1	13	TRBD1	TRBV29-1	many	TGCAGCGTGACCAGGGGGGTAGGCACTGAAGCTTTCTTT	CSVTRGVGTEAFF
TRBJ1-2	13	NA	TRBV29-1	NA	TGCAGCGTCCGGCCGGGGGAAGGCTATGGCTACACCTTC	CSVRPGEGYGYTF
TRBJ2-7	14	TRBD1	TRBV19	NA	TGTGCCAGTACCAAACAGGGGGCCACCTACGAGCAGTACTTC	CASTKQGATYEQYF
TRBJ2-1	12	NA	TRBV29-1	NA	TGCAGCGTTGATCAACAGGCCAATGAGCAGTTCTTC	CSVDQQANEQFF
TRBJ1-1	13	NA	TRBV12-3/TRBV12-4	once	TGTGCCAGCAGTTTAGACGGGAACACTGAAGCTTTCTTT	CASSLDGNTEAFF
TRBJ2-2	15	NA	TRBV9	NA	TGTGCCAGCAGCGTCGGGACTTTAAACACCGGGGAGCTGTTTTTT	CASSVGTLNTGELFF
TRBJ1-2	14	NA	TRBV24-1	NA	TGTGCCACCAGTGATTTGTGGCGGTCGAATGGCTACACCTTC	CATSDLWRSNGYTF
TRBJ2-1	16	NA	TRBV5-6	NA	TGTGCCAGCAGCTTGGTTTTGCGGTTGGTACACAATGAGCAGTTCTTC	CASSLVLRLVHNEQFF
TRBJ1-4	15	NA	TRBV30	NA	TGTGCCTGGGCCCTACGGGGGGGGTTAAATGAAAAACTGTTTTTT	CAWALRGGLNEKLFF
TRBJ2-1	12	TRBD1	TRBV11-3	few	TGTGCCAGCAGCCTAAGACAGGGGAGGCAGTTCTTC	CASSLRQGRQFF
TRBJ2-3	16	TRBD2	TRBV7-8	NA	TGTGCCAGCAGCTTAGTAAGCGGGAGATCAGGAGATACGCAGTATTTT	CASSLVSGRSGDTQYF
TRBJ1-5	15	NA	TRBV7-2	NA	TGTGCCAGCAGCCAGGGCCCCTCTGGCAATCAGCCCCAGCATTTT	CASSQGPSGNQPQHF
TRBJ2-7	18	NA	TRBV11-2	NA	TGTGCCAGCAGCTTACCTCCCTTGCGGGCCCGCCTCTCCTACGAGCAGTACTTC	CASSLPPLRARLSYEQYF
TRBJ1-1	15	TRBD1	TRBV7-8	NA	TGTGCCAGCAGACAAGGGACAGGGGTGAACACTGAAGCTTTCTTT	CASRQGTGVNTEAFF
TRBJ2-1	14	TRBD2	TRBV5-1	NA	TGCGCCAGCGGCACTAGCGGGGCGGACAATGAGCAGTTCTTC	CASGTSGADNEQFF
TRBJ1-4	17	TRBD1	TRBV18	NA	TGTGCCAGCTCACCACCCGGGACAGGGGCAACTAATGAAAAACTGTTTTTT	CASSPPGTGATNEKLFF
TRBJ2-7	11	NA	TRBV5-1	NA	TGCGCCAGCAGCTTGGCGGACGAGCAGTACTTC	CASSLADEQYF
TRBJ2-2	16	NA	TRBV19	NA	TGTGCCAGTCTAGGTGGGAGGAATCGGGACACCGGGGAGCTGTTTTTT	CASLGGRNRDTGELFF
TRBJ2-3	16	TRBD2	TRBV3-1/TRBV3-2	NA	TGTGCCAGCAGCCAAGACCTAGCGGGGGGGACAGATACGCAGTATTTT	CASSQDLAGGTDTQYF
TRBJ1-5	18	NA	TRBV19	NA	TGTGCCAGTAGTAAAGGCCATACAGGAACACTTAGCAATCAGCCCCAGCATTTT	CASSKGHTGTLSNQPQHF
TRBJ1-1	12	NA	TRBV12-3/TRBV12-4	once	TGTGCCAGCAGTTACCAGGCGACTGAAGCTTTCTTT	CASSYQATEAFF
TRBJ1-1	13	TRBD1	TRBV27	NA	TGTGCCAGCATCCCGGGGGGACAGGGGGAAGCTTTCTTT	CASIPGGQGEAFF
TRBJ1-5	14	NA	TRBV6-5	once	TGTGCCAGCAGTCCCAGGGCGGGCAATCAGCCCCAGCATTTT	CASSPRAGNQPQHF
TRBJ1-4	15	TRBD1	TRBV10-1	NA	TGCGCCAGCAGTGAGTCGAGCAGGGGGAATGAAAAACTGTTTTTT	CASSESSRGNEKLFF
TRBJ2-2	17	TRBD2	TRBV6-1	NA	TGTGCCAGCAGTGAAAGTAAGGTAGCGGGAGATCCCGGGGAGCTGTTTTTT	CASSESKVAGDPGELFF
TRBJ2-7	15	NA	TRBV11-3	NA	TGTGCCAGCAGCTTAGTGTCCAAAAGCGGCGGGGAGCAGTACTTC	CASSLVSKSGGEQYF
TRBJ1-1	14	NA	TRBV9	NA	TGTGCCAGCAGCCTAGCCCCTAGCGGCACTGAAGCTTTCTTT	CASSLAPSGTEAFF
TRBJ1-5	14	NA	TRBV6-5	NA	TGTGCCACTCAAGGGGGACCGCTTAATCAGCCCCAGCATTTT	CATQGGPLNQPQHF
TRBJ1-2	12	TRBD1	TRBV6-5	few	TGTGCCAGCAGTCAAACAGGGGATGGCTACACCTTC	CASSQTGDGYTF
TRBJ1-2	15	NA	TRBV19	NA	TGTGCCAGTAGTATAGGCCAAACCGAGAGGGATGGCTACACCTTC	CASSIGQTERDGYTF
TRBJ2-1	14	TRBD1	TRBV10-2	NA	TGCGCCAGCAGTCGGACAGGGGGCTACAATGAGCAGTTCTTC	CASSRTGGYNEQFF
TRBJ2-2	15	TRBD1	TRBV6-5	NA	TGTGCCAGCACCTCCGGGACAGGGACGGGGGGGGAGCTGTTTTTT	CASTSGTGTGGELFF
TRBJ1-1	13	NA	TRBV3-1/TRBV3-2	NA	TGTGCCAGCAGGCGCCAGGGAATCACTGAAGCTTTCTTT	CASRRQGITEAFF
TRBJ2-1	14	NA	TRBV19	once	TGTGCCAGTAGTATAGGGTCGCGGCGGGGTGAGCAGTTCTTC	CASSIGSRRGEQFF
TRBJ1-1	16	NA	TRBV18	few	TGTGCCAGCTCATACAGGGAGTTCAAACAGGTCACTGAAGCTTTCTTT	CASSYREFKQVTEAFF
TRBJ1-2	12	NA	TRBV6-6	NA	TGTGCCAGCACCTACGGGAATAATGGCTACACCTTC	CASTYGNNGYTF
TRBJ2-1	16	TRBD2	TRBV27	NA	TGTGCCAGCAGGGCCAATAGCGGGAGGCGGAGCAATGAGCAGTTCTTC	CASRANSGRRSNEQFF
TRBJ2-7	14	TRBD1	TRBV13	NA	TGTGCCAGCAGCGCGGGACAGGGCTCCTACGAGCAGTACTTC	CASSAGQGSYEQYF
TRBJ2-3	15	NA	TRBV7-8	NA	TGTGCCAGCAGCTTACTGAGGAGTCATAGAGATACGCAGTATTTT	CASSLLRSHRDTQYF
TRBJ2-5	11	NA	TRBV7-9	NA	TGTGCCAGCAGCATCGAAGAGACCCAGTACTTC	CASSIEETQYF
TRBJ1-4	18	NA	TRBV10-3	once	TGTGCCATCAGTGATAGGGCGCAAGAGACAGCAACTAATGAAAAACTGTTTTTT	CAISDRAQETATNEKLFF
TRBJ2-3	15	NA	TRBV19	NA	TGTGCCAGTAGTATTGGTGCAGGATTCTACGATACGCAGTATTTT	CASSIGAGFYDTQYF
TRBJ1-2	17	NA	TRBV4-2	NA	TGTGCCAGCAGCCAAGATGGGGTGACAGTTTTTTACTATGGCTACACCTTC	CASSQDGVTVFYYGYTF
TRBJ1-2	12	NA	TRBV28	NA	TGTGCCAGCAGTCAAACAGACTATGGCTACACCTTC	CASSQTDYGYTF
TRBJ2-3	18	TRBD2	TRBV24-1	NA	TGTGCCACCAGTGACGTGAGCTCTAGCGGGAGTGTCACAGATACGCAGTATTTT	CATSDVSSSGSVTDTQYF
TRBJ1-1	13	NA	TRBV2	once	TGTGCCAGTGCGCAGGGGCCTAACACTGAAGCTTTCTTT	CASAQGPNTEAFF
TRBJ2-5	14	TRBD2	TRBV24-1	NA	TGTGCCAACGATAGCGGGTTGGTATGGGAGACCCAGTACTTC	CANDSGLVWETQYF
TRBJ2-7	14	NA	TRBV21-1	NA	TGTGCCAGCAGCTATAGCGGGAAAAACTACGAGCAGTACTTC	CASSYSGKNYEQYF
TRBJ2-5	13	TRBD1	TRBV18	few	TGTGCCAGCTCCAGGGGGCCCCAAGAGACCCAGTACTTC	CASSRGPQETQYF